This paragraph reports one TCR beta chain. The data were taken from a study of blood T cell repertoires in COVID-19. Looking at the study overall: COVID-19 samples, acute and convalescent, were from the United States, Italy and Spain. The analysed material was cDNA or gDNA that came from T cells, B-cell-depleted T cells, or PBMCs.

In the original workflow: The authors estimated nucleated cell counts from reference gene primer amplification. The repertoire was sequenced with immunoSEQ multiplex PCR; TCRdb's copy has only in-frame clones and lacks some. The V and J calls and clone size were taken over from that table, and D and trimming were inferred from the DNA. The sample holds 99,000 or so clones, 85% to 90% seen once. The CDR3 extends over 14 amino acids. CDR1 SGHDN and CDR2 FVKESK come from the germline V gene. V shed 4 bases and J 6 bases; nucleotides not matched to a gene: 3. The clonotype was recovered from a human donor in a cohort sampled during active COVID-19. The chain recombines TRBV14 with TRBJ2-7; TRBD2 matches 13 bases. Sequencing was carried out using peripheral blood. The CDR3 DNA is TGTGCCAGCAGCCGTGGACTAGCGGGAGTCGAGCAGTACTTC. This sequence encodes CASSRGLAGVEQYF.